Shown below are 21 T cell receptor beta chains from a single sample sequenced in a study of PD-1 blockade in mismatch repair-deficient tumors. This table comes from immunoSEQ multiplex PCR, and its TCRdb copy is limited to in-frame clones, with some not included. Here the sample spans some 97,000 clones, about 79% being singletons. Source: peripheral blood, taken approximately 35 weeks after starting pembrolizumab. Receptors were obtained from an adult with mismatch repair-deficient cancer.

The rearrangement joins TRBV4-3 to TRBJ2-6, with D unresolved. CDR3 size: 18 residues. The germline gives CDR1 LGHNA, CDR2 YSLEER. V dropped 2 bases and J dropped 1 base, with 15 bases sitting between them. CDR3 DNA sequence: TGCGCCAGCAGCCAATCTTTTATAGCATGGTCTGGGGCCAACGTCCTGACTTTC. It translates to CASSQSFIAWSGANVLTF.

This sequence joins TRBV2 and TRBJ1-1; no definite D call. The length of the CDR3 is 13 residues. The germline gives CDR1 SNHLY, CDR2 FYNNEI. V lost 4 bases and J 3 bases, leaving 9 bases between the germline ends. The CDR3 DNA reads TGTGCCAGCAGTGGCAGGAACCACACTGAAGCTTTCTTT. Translating gives CASSGRNHTEAFF.

This clone was observed once. The chain combines TRBV9 with TRBJ2-7, with D perhaps matching TRBD2 (6 bases). The length of the CDR3 is 14 residues. Per germline, CDR1 SGDLS and CDR2 YYNGEE. Trimming removed 4 bases at V and 4 bases at J, with 15 bases between. The CDR3 reads CASSPGGVRYEQYF. The CDR3 bases are TGTGCCAGCAGCCCGGGCGGGGTTCGGTACGAGCAGTACTTC.

This rearrangement joins TRBV18 to TRBJ1-5; 7 bases are shared with TRBD1. Trimming removed 3 bases from V and 2 bases from J; junction bases left unmatched: 4. Germline V lookup: CDR1 KGHSH, CDR2 LQKENI. This CDR3 comprises 15 residues. CDR3 region: CASSPDRWGNQPQHF. The CDR3 DNA sequence: TGTGCCAGCTCACCGGACAGGTGGGGCAATCAGCCCCAGCATTTT.

J is TRBJ2-4 and V is TRBV5-6; TRBD2 matches 9 bases. V shed 1 base and J 0 bases; nucleotides not matched to a gene: 8. CDR1 is SGHDT and CDR2 is YYEEEE in the germline V gene. The CDR3 spans 18 residues. Here the CDR3 reads CASSLRTSGSLAKNIQYF. In DNA form, the CDR3 reads TGTGCCAGCAGCTTGAGAACTAGCGGGTCATTAGCCAAAAACATTCAGTACTTC.

Ten or more counts support this clone. The chain carries TRBV2 and TRBJ2-7; D possibly corresponds to TRBD1 (6 bases). Germline V CDR1 and CDR2: SNHLY, FYNNEI. There are 16 residues in the CDR3. Between the trimmed V and J ends, which lost 3 bases and 0 bases, there was a span of 15 bases. The CDR3 bases are TGTGCCAGCAGTGATCCAGGGGACCATACCTCCTACGAGCAGTACTTC. The encoded protein is CASSDPGDHTSYEQYF. Full variable domain (remainder filled in from reference TRBV2 and TRBJ2-7): EPEVTQTPSHQVTQMGQEVILRCVPISNHLYFYWYRQILGQKVEFLVSFYNNEISEKSEIFDDQFSVERPDGSNFTLKIRSTKLEDSAMYFCASSDPGDHTSYEQYFGPGTRLTVT.

The chain employs TRBV4-1 and TRBJ2-7, with D perhaps TRBD1 (5 bases). The V end was cut by 4 bases, the J end by 1 base, with 14 bases between. Germline CDR1 reads MGHRA; CDR2 reads YSYEKL. The CDR3 length is 15 residues. CDR3 in amino acids: CASSPNNQGSYEQYF. The CDR3 bases are TGCGCCAGCAGCCCAAATAATCAGGGTTCCTACGAGCAGTACTTC.

The J gene is TRBJ2-3, the V gene TRBV5-6; TRBD2 matches 7 bases. The junction had 14 bases not matched to a gene; V was cut back by 4 bases and J by 3 bases. CDR3 length: 17 amino acids. Germline V gene lookup returns CDR1 SGHDT and CDR2 YYEEEE. CDR3 nucleotides: TGTGCCAGCAGCCGTGGCCGGAAGCGGGAAGTAACAGATACGCAGTATTTT. Its translation is CASSRGRKREVTDTQYF.

This clone occurred once. This sequence joins TRBV9 and TRBJ2-2; 7 bases are shared with TRBD1. Germline V gene sequence: CDR1 SGDLS, CDR2 YYNGEE. The CDR3 runs to 13 residues. V gave up 4 bases and J gave up 7 bases; unmatched junction bases: 4. This CDR3 reads CASSPGGVGELFF. DNA of the CDR3: TGTGCCAGCAGCCCAGGGGGTGTCGGGGAGCTGTTTTTT.

This chain connects TRBV4-3 to TRBJ2-1; D uncertain. CDR3 size: 14 residues. The germline V and J ends were trimmed by 0 bases and 9 bases, with 12 bases remaining between them. Per germline, CDR1 LGHNA and CDR2 YSLEER. CDR3 DNA sequence: TGCGCCAGCAGCCAAGATCTCGGCCGGATTGAGCAGTTCTTC. This sequence encodes CASSQDLGRIEQFF.

CDR3 sequence reads: CASSPGQTAAYTEAFF. The DNA of the CDR3 is TGTGCCAGCAGCCCTGGACAGACAGCCGCTTACACTGAAGCTTTCTTT. The V gene is TRBV6-6, the J gene TRBJ1-1; a weak D match, TRBD1 (6 bases). CDR1 is MNHNY and CDR2 is SVGAGI in the germline V gene (reference sequence). The CDR3 consists of 16 residues. Trimming removed 6 bases at V and 3 bases at J, with 20 bases between.

CDR3 region: CASRISEASYEQYF. DNA for the CDR3: TGTGCCAGCAGAATATCGGAAGCGTCCTACGAGCAGTACTTC. The chain couples TRBV6-9 to TRBJ2-7; no firm D call. Germline CDR1 is MNHGY and CDR2 is SVAAGI. Trimming removed 6 bases from V and 1 base from J, with 13 bases in between. The CDR3 consists of 14 residues.

V usage is TRBV18 and J usage is TRBJ2-1; the match to TRBD1 covers 7 bases. Germline CDR1 reads KGHSH; CDR2 reads LQKENI. The trim removed 1 base at V and 4 bases at J, leaving 7 bases unmatched. The CDR3 is made up of 16 amino acids. CDR3 sequence reads: CASSPLVGGLYNEQFF. The CDR3 DNA reads as TGTGCCAGCTCACCACTAGTAGGGGGCCTATACAATGAGCAGTTCTTC.

The J gene is TRBJ1-1, the V gene TRBV29-1; D not certain. V lost 0 bases and J lost 1, with 6 bases in between. This CDR3 has 13 amino acids. Germline V lookup: CDR1 SQVTM, CDR2 ANQGSEA. CDR3 nucleotides: TGCAGCGTTGAAGAGAACCCGAACACTGAAGCTTTCTTT. Its translation is CSVEENPNTEAFF.

The rearrangement joins TRBV30 to TRBJ1-1; tentatively, D is TRBD1 (5 bases). The CDR3 extends over 15 amino acids. Germline loops: CDR1 GTSNPN, CDR2 SVGIG (reference sequence). Trimming stripped 0 bases from V and 1 base from J, with 12 bases between. The DNA of the CDR3 is TGTGCCTGGAGTGTATTTGGCAGGGAGAACACTGAAGCTTTCTTT. It specifies CAWSVFGRENTEAFF.

The V call is TRBV18, the J call TRBJ2-1, with TRBD1 matching over 7 bases. The length of the CDR3 is 15 residues. CDR1 and CDR2 from the germline V gene are KGHSH and LQKENI. The V and J ends lost 3 bases and 4 bases, in that order; junction bases with no gene match: 6. DNA of the CDR3: TGTGCCAGCTCACCTGCTCCGGGACAGTACAATGAGCAGTTCTTC. It is translated as CASSPAPGQYNEQFF.

CDR3 coding DNA: TGTGCCAGCAGCCCCGGCGGGAACCCAGTCATCGAGCAGTACTTC. Translation gives CASSPGGNPVIEQYF. This chain links TRBV9 with TRBJ2-7; the D gene is possibly TRBD2 (6 bases). The CDR3 has 15 amino acids. Trimming took 4 bases from V and 6 from J, leaving 20 bases between them. Germline assignment: CDR1 SGDLS and CDR2 YYNGEE.

The gene calls are TRBV11-1 and TRBJ2-3; 11 nucleotides align to TRBD2. V gave up 5 bases and J gave up 4 bases; unmatched junction bases: 8. This CDR3 is 16 amino acids long. In germline, CDR1 is SGHAT, CDR2 FQDESV (reference sequence). In nucleotides, the CDR3 is TGTGCCAGCAGCCGGATGGTAGCGGGAGGGGCAGATACGCAGTATTTT. This codes for CASSRMVAGGADTQYF.

Only one count was recorded for this clone. The V gene is TRBV30, the J gene TRBJ1-5; perhaps TRBD1 as D (5 bases). V was clipped by 5 bases and J by 4 bases, with 15 bases between them. Germline CDR1 GTSNPN, CDR2 SVGIG (reference sequence). This CDR3 contains 14 residues. CDR3 protein: CAWARAGLNQPQHF. The CDR3 nucleotides read TGTGCCTGGGCTCGGGCAGGGCTTAATCAGCCCCAGCATTTT.

V gene TRBV5-1 combines with J gene TRBJ2-1, with 11 nucleotides matching TRBD2. The germline V gene has CDR1 SGHRS and CDR2 YFSETQ. V was pared by 3 bases and J by 7 bases, with 6 bases of the junction left unmatched. The CDR3 contains 15 residues. The CDR3 spells CASSSEGLAANEQFF. The CDR3 DNA is TGCGCCAGCAGCTCCGAGGGACTAGCGGCAAATGAGCAGTTCTTC.

This clone was counted only a few times. Additional DNA sequences in this sample encode the identical CDR3. This chain links TRBV7-9 with TRBJ1-1; D remains ambiguous. The CDR3 runs to 14 residues. V was pared by 6 bases and J by 4 bases, with 15 bases between. Germline lookup yields CDR1 SEHNR and CDR2 FQNEAQ (reference sequence). In DNA form, the CDR3 reads TGTGCCAGCAGTCCGGGGAGGGAGATCACTGAAGCTTTCTTT. Residues: CASSPGREITEAFF.